This is a list of T cell receptor beta chains from one sample in a study of resident and recirculating memory T cells in vitiligo. Sequencing used immunoSEQ multiplex PCR; TCRdb keeps in-frame clones, though not all of them. The table shows 39,000 or so clones, with 92% occurring only once. Sequences were obtained from blood. The receptors originated from a male donor with vitiligo. Both conserved end residues are part of each CDR3. The D gene is left open where the match is weak. The size field is filled for only some rows; it gives once, few, many or a size class.

j_gene: TRBJ2-1; v_gene: TRBV23-1; d_gene: NA; abundance: once; CDR3nt: TGCGCCGGGTCCGGGACAATTTCGTTCTTC; CDR3aa: CAGSGTISFF
j_gene: TRBJ2-3; v_gene: TRBV10-3; d_gene: TRBD1; abundance: NA; CDR3nt: TGTGCCATCAGTGAGATCCCGGGACAGGGGGGATCAGATACGCAGTATTTT; CDR3aa: CAISEIPGQGGSDTQYF
j_gene: TRBJ2-2; v_gene: TRBV4-2; d_gene: TRBD1; abundance: NA; CDR3nt: TGTGCCAGCAGCCCATCAAGGACAGGGACCACCGGGGAGCTGTTTTTT; CDR3aa: CASSPSRTGTTGELFF
j_gene: TRBJ1-6; v_gene: TRBV7-9; d_gene: NA; abundance: NA; CDR3nt: TGTGCCAGCAGCTTAGCTGCGGGGCTTGGCCTCCACTTT; CDR3aa: CASSLAAGLGLHF
j_gene: TRBJ2-2; v_gene: TRBV7-2; d_gene: TRBD2; abundance: NA; CDR3nt: TGTGCCAGCAGCTTAGGGGGGAGGGGATCCGGGGAGCTGTTTTTT; CDR3aa: CASSLGGRGSGELFF
j_gene: TRBJ2-5; v_gene: TRBV7-6; d_gene: TRBD2; abundance: NA; CDR3nt: TGTGCCAGCAGCTTAGGGGTAGCGGGTCCTCAAGAGACCCAGTACTTC; CDR3aa: CASSLGVAGPQETQYF
j_gene: TRBJ2-7; v_gene: TRBV9; d_gene: NA; abundance: NA; CDR3nt: TGTGCCAGCAGCGTAGAACCCGACAGCTACGAGCAGTACTTC; CDR3aa: CASSVEPDSYEQYF
j_gene: TRBJ1-3; v_gene: TRBV7-2; d_gene: NA; abundance: few; CDR3nt: TGTGCCAGCAGCTTACCAACAGGGCACTCTGGAAACACCATATATTTT; CDR3aa: CASSLPTGHSGNTIYF
j_gene: TRBJ1-5; v_gene: TRBV5-8; d_gene: NA; abundance: NA; CDR3nt: TGTGCCAGCAGCCAGGGGTTTGAGAGCAATCAGCCCCAGCATTTT; CDR3aa: CASSQGFESNQPQHF
j_gene: TRBJ2-7; v_gene: TRBV7-3; d_gene: NA; abundance: once; CDR3nt: TGTGCCAGCAGCCCAGGGGCCCCCTACGAGCAGTACTTC; CDR3aa: CASSPGAPYEQYF
j_gene: TRBJ1-2; v_gene: TRBV29-1; d_gene: NA; abundance: NA; CDR3nt: TGCAGCGTTGGAGCAGGGGAAGGGATCGCTAACTATGGCTACACCTTC; CDR3aa: CSVGAGEGIANYGYTF
j_gene: TRBJ2-3; v_gene: TRBV12-5; d_gene: NA; abundance: once; CDR3nt: TGTGCTAGTGGTTTGTTGCAGTCCAACGCTCCAGGTACGCAGTATTTT; CDR3aa: CASGLLQSNAPGTQYF
j_gene: TRBJ2-7; v_gene: TRBV7-9; d_gene: TRBD2; abundance: NA; CDR3nt: TGTGCCAGCAGCTTAGGGGGACTAGCGGGGATCACAGGGGAGCAGTACTTC; CDR3aa: CASSLGGLAGITGEQYF
j_gene: TRBJ1-1; v_gene: TRBV6-6; d_gene: TRBD1; abundance: once; CDR3nt: TGTGCCAGCAGTTTAACAGGGGGCATGGCTGAAGCTTTCTTT; CDR3aa: CASSLTGGMAEAFF
j_gene: TRBJ2-7; v_gene: TRBV5-1; d_gene: TRBD2; abundance: NA; CDR3nt: TGCGCCAGCAGCCGGGGGGAGGGGGAGCAGTACTTC; CDR3aa: CASSRGEGEQYF
j_gene: TRBJ2-3; v_gene: TRBV9; d_gene: NA; abundance: NA; CDR3nt: TGTGCCAGCAGCGTAGTTGCGCTCACAGATACGCAGTATTTT; CDR3aa: CASSVVALTDTQYF
j_gene: TRBJ2-7; v_gene: TRBV13; d_gene: NA; abundance: NA; CDR3nt: TGTGCCAGCAGTCTCAGCTCCTACGAGCAGTACTTC; CDR3aa: CASSLSSYEQYF
j_gene: TRBJ2-3; v_gene: TRBV30; d_gene: NA; abundance: NA; CDR3nt: TGTGCCTCACGGGGGGCTAGCACAGATACGCAGTATTTT; CDR3aa: CASRGASTDTQYF
j_gene: TRBJ2-3; v_gene: TRBV6-6; d_gene: NA; abundance: NA; CDR3nt: TGTGCCAGCAGGATCGCGGGACTGAACACAGATACGCAGTATTTT; CDR3aa: CASRIAGLNTDTQYF
j_gene: TRBJ1-1; v_gene: TRBV6-6; d_gene: NA; abundance: NA; CDR3nt: TGTGCCAGCTCCCAGGGGACACCCCGTTTTGCTGAAGCTTTCTTT; CDR3aa: CASSQGTPRFAEAFF
j_gene: TRBJ2-3; v_gene: TRBV7-6; d_gene: TRBD2; abundance: NA; CDR3nt: TGTGCCAGCAGCTTAACCGAGCGGGGGAGCACAGATACGCAGTATTTT; CDR3aa: CASSLTERGSTDTQYF
j_gene: TRBJ2-7; v_gene: TRBV7-2; d_gene: NA; abundance: NA; CDR3nt: TGTGCCAGCAGTTTTAATATGGCAGACGAGCAGTACTTC; CDR3aa: CASSFNMADEQYF
j_gene: TRBJ2-7; v_gene: TRBV6-5; d_gene: TRBD1; abundance: NA; CDR3nt: TGTGCCAGCAGCCACTCCCGGGACAGGGTAAACGAGCAGTACTTC; CDR3aa: CASSHSRDRVNEQYF
j_gene: TRBJ2-3; v_gene: TRBV27; d_gene: NA; abundance: NA; CDR3nt: TGTGCCAGCAGTTCCACTCTGGTCACTAGCACAGATACGCAGTATTTT; CDR3aa: CASSSTLVTSTDTQYF
j_gene: TRBJ1-1; v_gene: TRBV5-1; d_gene: NA; abundance: NA; CDR3nt: TGCGCCAGCAGTTCCCAGGGGAACACTGAAGCTTTCTTT; CDR3aa: CASSSQGNTEAFF
j_gene: TRBJ1-2; v_gene: TRBV9; d_gene: TRBD1; abundance: NA; CDR3nt: TGTGCCAGCAGCTCGAGGGGGCGGGGAGATGGCTACACCTTC; CDR3aa: CASSSRGRGDGYTF
j_gene: TRBJ1-2; v_gene: TRBV5-1; d_gene: NA; abundance: few; CDR3nt: TGCGCCAGCAGCTTCGTAAGGGGCGAGAGCGGCTACACCTTC; CDR3aa: CASSFVRGESGYTF
j_gene: TRBJ1-2; v_gene: TRBV7-6; d_gene: NA; abundance: NA; CDR3nt: TGTGCCAGCAGCTTAGGGGGGACACCGGAGGCCTATGGCTACACCTTC; CDR3aa: CASSLGGTPEAYGYTF
j_gene: TRBJ1-2; v_gene: TRBV5-1; d_gene: NA; abundance: NA; CDR3nt: TGCGCCAGCAGTCGAGAAGAGGATGCCTATGGCTACACCTTC; CDR3aa: CASSREEDAYGYTF
j_gene: TRBJ2-1; v_gene: TRBV29-1; d_gene: NA; abundance: NA; CDR3nt: TGCAGCGGGGGCCGTGTGGTGAACAATGAGCAGTTCTTC; CDR3aa: CSGGRVVNNEQFF
j_gene: TRBJ1-2; v_gene: TRBV5-1; d_gene: TRBD1; abundance: NA; CDR3nt: TGCGCCAGCAGCATCGGGCGCCAGGGGGTCTATAACTATGGCTACACCTTC; CDR3aa: CASSIGRQGVYNYGYTF
j_gene: TRBJ1-1; v_gene: TRBV6-5; d_gene: TRBD1; abundance: NA; CDR3nt: TGTGCCAGCACAAGGACAGGAACGAACACTGAAGCTTTCTTT; CDR3aa: CASTRTGTNTEAFF
j_gene: TRBJ2-1; v_gene: TRBV10-3; d_gene: NA; abundance: NA; CDR3nt: TGTGCCATCAGTGAGACCAGCATGGGGACTGAAAATGAGCAGTTCTTC; CDR3aa: CAISETSMGTENEQFF
j_gene: TRBJ1-2; v_gene: TRBV6-5; d_gene: NA; abundance: NA; CDR3nt: TGTGCCAGCAGTTCCATGGCAGGGTTGGGCTATGGCTACACCTTC; CDR3aa: CASSSMAGLGYGYTF
j_gene: TRBJ2-4; v_gene: TRBV6-5; d_gene: TRBD2; abundance: NA; CDR3nt: TGTGCCAGCAGCCCTAGCGCGGGGGGGAACATTCAGTACTTC; CDR3aa: CASSPSAGGNIQYF
j_gene: TRBJ2-3; v_gene: TRBV18; d_gene: NA; abundance: NA; CDR3nt: TGTGCCAGCTCACCAGGAGTTTCTGCAGATACGCAGTATTTT; CDR3aa: CASSPGVSADTQYF
j_gene: TRBJ2-2; v_gene: TRBV19; d_gene: NA; abundance: NA; CDR3nt: TGTGCCAGTAGTACCCTAAACAGGGCCGCCATCGGGGAGCTGTTTTTT; CDR3aa: CASSTLNRAAIGELFF
j_gene: TRBJ1-6; v_gene: TRBV5-1; d_gene: TRBD1; abundance: once; CDR3nt: TGCGCCAGCAGCTTGGCCCAGGGGGCAGGTTCACCCCTCCACTTT; CDR3aa: CASSLAQGAGSPLHF
j_gene: TRBJ2-7; v_gene: TRBV6-6; d_gene: NA; abundance: NA; CDR3nt: TGTGCCAGCATGGGGGGCTCCTACGAGCAGTACTTC; CDR3aa: CASMGGSYEQYF
j_gene: TRBJ2-7; v_gene: TRBV7-8; d_gene: NA; abundance: NA; CDR3nt: TGTGCCAGCAGCTCCGGTCGGGGGGCTGCGTACGAGCAGTACTTC; CDR3aa: CASSSGRGAAYEQYF
j_gene: TRBJ1-5; v_gene: TRBV12-5; d_gene: TRBD1; abundance: NA; CDR3nt: TGTGCTAGTGGTTCAGGACAGGGCGTTTATCAGCCCCAGCATTTT; CDR3aa: CASGSGQGVYQPQHF
j_gene: TRBJ1-2; v_gene: TRBV6-1; d_gene: NA; abundance: NA; CDR3nt: TGTGCCAGCAGCGCCTCCGGGGTTTATGGCTACACCTTC; CDR3aa: CASSASGVYGYTF
j_gene: TRBJ1-1; v_gene: TRBV7-9; d_gene: NA; abundance: NA; CDR3nt: TGTGCCAGCAGCGCCCTAGAGGAAGCTTTCTTT; CDR3aa: CASSALEEAFF
j_gene: TRBJ2-7; v_gene: TRBV6-4; d_gene: TRBD1; abundance: NA; CDR3nt: TGTGCCGGATACGGACCGGGACAGGGTTTTTACGAGCAGTACTTC; CDR3aa: CAGYGPGQGFYEQYF
j_gene: TRBJ2-2; v_gene: TRBV7-3; d_gene: NA; abundance: NA; CDR3nt: TGTGCCAGCAGCTTGGTACAGGGCGGCTCCGGGGAGCTGTTTTTT; CDR3aa: CASSLVQGGSGELFF
j_gene: TRBJ2-3; v_gene: TRBV27; d_gene: NA; abundance: NA; CDR3nt: TGTGCCAGCAGTCTCGGAGCGGTAGCAGATACGCAGTATTTT; CDR3aa: CASSLGAVADTQYF
j_gene: TRBJ2-3; v_gene: TRBV7-2; d_gene: NA; abundance: NA; CDR3nt: TGTGCCAGCAGTCTTACCCCTGGTACACGAGATACGCAGTATTTT; CDR3aa: CASSLTPGTRDTQYF
j_gene: TRBJ1-2; v_gene: TRBV5-1; d_gene: NA; abundance: NA; CDR3nt: TGCGCCAGCAGCTTGGCGCCTTCCAAGAGCTATGGCTACACCTTC; CDR3aa: CASSLAPSKSYGYTF
j_gene: TRBJ2-1; v_gene: TRBV7-9; d_gene: NA; abundance: NA; CDR3nt: TGTGCCAGCAGCTTAGTGCGGGGTCGTAGATACAATGAGCAGTTCTTC; CDR3aa: CASSLVRGRRYNEQFF
j_gene: TRBJ2-2; v_gene: TRBV18; d_gene: TRBD1; abundance: NA; CDR3nt: TGTGCCAGCTCACCTAATATCCAGGGGGCCGGGGAGCTGTTTTTT; CDR3aa: CASSPNIQGAGELFF
j_gene: TRBJ2-1; v_gene: TRBV7-9; d_gene: NA; abundance: NA; CDR3nt: TGTGCCAGCAGCGTACTACTAGTCAATGAGCAGTTCTTC; CDR3aa: CASSVLLVNEQFF
j_gene: TRBJ2-3; v_gene: TRBV30; d_gene: TRBD1; abundance: NA; CDR3nt: TGTGCCTGGGGACAGGGCGGGTGGGATACGCAGTATTTT; CDR3aa: CAWGQGGWDTQYF
j_gene: TRBJ1-6; v_gene: TRBV6-4; d_gene: NA; abundance: NA; CDR3nt: TGTGCCAGCAGCCTCGGGGTACAAAATTCACCCCTCCACTTT; CDR3aa: CASSLGVQNSPLHF
j_gene: TRBJ2-5; v_gene: TRBV14; d_gene: NA; abundance: NA; CDR3nt: TGTGCCAGCAGCCCCCTGCGGGGTTACCAAGAGACCCAGTACTTC; CDR3aa: CASSPLRGYQETQYF
j_gene: TRBJ1-5; v_gene: TRBV25-1; d_gene: NA; abundance: NA; CDR3nt: TGTGCCAGCAGTGAGAGGGGGGGTCAGCCCCAGCATTTT; CDR3aa: CASSERGGQPQHF
j_gene: TRBJ2-1; v_gene: TRBV7-3; d_gene: TRBD2; abundance: NA; CDR3nt: TGTGCCAGCAGCTCCCTTGGGGCGGGGGGGGACAATGAGCAGTTCTTC; CDR3aa: CASSSLGAGGDNEQFF
j_gene: TRBJ2-7; v_gene: TRBV13; d_gene: NA; abundance: NA; CDR3nt: TGTGCCAGCAGCGAAACCGCCAGGGGATTCCCCTACGAGCAGTACTTC; CDR3aa: CASSETARGFPYEQYF
j_gene: TRBJ2-7; v_gene: TRBV7-8; d_gene: TRBD2; abundance: once; CDR3nt: TGTGCCAGCAGCTTAGGTCAGGGAGGGACCTACGAGCAGTACTTC; CDR3aa: CASSLGQGGTYEQYF